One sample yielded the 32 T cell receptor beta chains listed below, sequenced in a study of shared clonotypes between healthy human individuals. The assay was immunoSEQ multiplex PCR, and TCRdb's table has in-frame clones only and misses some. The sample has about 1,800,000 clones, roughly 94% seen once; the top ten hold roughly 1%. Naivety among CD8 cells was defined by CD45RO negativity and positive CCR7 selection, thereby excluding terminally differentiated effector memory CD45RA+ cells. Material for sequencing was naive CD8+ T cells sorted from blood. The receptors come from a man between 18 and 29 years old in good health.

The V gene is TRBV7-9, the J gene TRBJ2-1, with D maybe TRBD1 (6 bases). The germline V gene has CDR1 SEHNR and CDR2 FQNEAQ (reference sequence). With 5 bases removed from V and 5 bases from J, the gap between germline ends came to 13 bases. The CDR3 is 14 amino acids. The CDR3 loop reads CASSTTDSHNEQFF. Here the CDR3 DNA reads TGTGCCAGCAGCACAACGGACAGTCACAATGAGCAGTTCTTC.

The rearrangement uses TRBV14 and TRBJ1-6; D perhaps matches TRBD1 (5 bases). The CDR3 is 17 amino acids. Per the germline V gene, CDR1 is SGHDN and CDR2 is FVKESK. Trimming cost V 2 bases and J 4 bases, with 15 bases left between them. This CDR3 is CASSQYFGGEYNSPLHF. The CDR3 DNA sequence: TGTGCCAGCAGCCAATATTTTGGAGGGGAATATAATTCACCCCTCCACTTT. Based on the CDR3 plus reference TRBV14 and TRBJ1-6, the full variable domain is EAGVTQFPSHSVIEKGQTVTLRCDPISGHDNLYWYRRVMGKEIKFLLHFVKESKQDESGMPNNRFLAERTGGTYSTLKVQPAELEDSGVYFCASSQYFGGEYNSPLHFGNGTRLTVT.

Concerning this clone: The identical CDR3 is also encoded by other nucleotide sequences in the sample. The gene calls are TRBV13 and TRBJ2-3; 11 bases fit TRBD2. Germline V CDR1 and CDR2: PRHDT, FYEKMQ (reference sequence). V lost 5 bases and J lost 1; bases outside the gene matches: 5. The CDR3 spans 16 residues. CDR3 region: CASSTRLAGRTDTQYF. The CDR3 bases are TGTGCCAGCAGCACGAGACTAGCGGGACGCACAGATACGCAGTATTTT. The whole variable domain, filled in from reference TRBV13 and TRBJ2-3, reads AAGVIQSPRHLIKEKRETATLKCYPIPRHDTVYWYQQGPGQDPQFLISFYEKMQSDKGSIPDRFSAQQFSDYHSELNMSSLELGDSALYFCASSTRLAGRTDTQYFGPGTRLTVL.

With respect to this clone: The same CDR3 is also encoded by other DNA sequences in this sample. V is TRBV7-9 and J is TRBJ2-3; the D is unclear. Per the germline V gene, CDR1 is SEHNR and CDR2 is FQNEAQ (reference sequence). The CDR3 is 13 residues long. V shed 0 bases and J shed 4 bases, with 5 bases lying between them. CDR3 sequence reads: CASSLALADTQYF. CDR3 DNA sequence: TGTGCCAGCAGCTTAGCCTTAGCAGATACGCAGTATTTT.

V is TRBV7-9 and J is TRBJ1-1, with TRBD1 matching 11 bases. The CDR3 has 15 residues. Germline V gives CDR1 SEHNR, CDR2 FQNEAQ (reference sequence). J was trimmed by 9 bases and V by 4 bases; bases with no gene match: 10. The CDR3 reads CASSSTQRTGGQAFF. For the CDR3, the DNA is TGTGCCAGCAGCTCAACCCAACGGACAGGGGGCCAAGCTTTCTTT.

Here the CDR3 reads CASSFSGFAEAFF. CDR3 nucleotides: TGCGCCAGCAGCTTCTCAGGATTCGCTGAAGCTTTCTTT. This chain connects TRBV5-1 to TRBJ1-1, with D unclear. The germline V and J ends were trimmed by 2 bases and 6 bases, with 11 bases remaining between them. This CDR3 is built from 13 residues. Germline assignment: CDR1 SGHRS and CDR2 YFSETQ.

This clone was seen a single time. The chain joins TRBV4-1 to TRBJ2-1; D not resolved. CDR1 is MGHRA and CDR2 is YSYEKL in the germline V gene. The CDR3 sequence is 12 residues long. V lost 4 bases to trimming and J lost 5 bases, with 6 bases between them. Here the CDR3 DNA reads TGCGCCAGCAGCCTTAGCCACAATGAGCAGTTCTTC. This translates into CASSLSHNEQFF.

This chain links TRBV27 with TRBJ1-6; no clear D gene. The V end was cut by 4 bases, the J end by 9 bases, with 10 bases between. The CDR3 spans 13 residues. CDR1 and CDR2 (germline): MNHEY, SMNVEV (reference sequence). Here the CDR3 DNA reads TGTGCCAGCAGTTGGGGAGAAGGTTCACCCCTCCACTTT. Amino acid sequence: CASSWGEGSPLHF.

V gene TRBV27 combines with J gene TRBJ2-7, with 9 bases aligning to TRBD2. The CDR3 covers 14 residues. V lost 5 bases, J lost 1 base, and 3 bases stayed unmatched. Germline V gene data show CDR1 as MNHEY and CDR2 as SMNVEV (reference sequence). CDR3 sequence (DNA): TGTGCCAGCAGTGACACTAGCGGGTCCTACGAGCAGTACTTC. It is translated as CASSDTSGSYEQYF.

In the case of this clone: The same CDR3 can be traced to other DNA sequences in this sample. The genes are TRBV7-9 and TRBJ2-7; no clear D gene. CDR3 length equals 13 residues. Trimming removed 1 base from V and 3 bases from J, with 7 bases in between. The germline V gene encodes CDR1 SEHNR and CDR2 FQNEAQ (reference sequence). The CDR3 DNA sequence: TGTGCCAGCAGCTTAGGTGTGGGCTACGAGCAGTACTTC. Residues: CASSLGVGYEQYF.

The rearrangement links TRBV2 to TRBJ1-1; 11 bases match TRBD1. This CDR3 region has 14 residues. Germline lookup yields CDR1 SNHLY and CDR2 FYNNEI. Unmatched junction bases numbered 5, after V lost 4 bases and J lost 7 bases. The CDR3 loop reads CASSAWTGGGEAFF. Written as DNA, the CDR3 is TGTGCCAGCAGTGCCTGGACAGGGGGCGGTGAAGCTTTCTTT.

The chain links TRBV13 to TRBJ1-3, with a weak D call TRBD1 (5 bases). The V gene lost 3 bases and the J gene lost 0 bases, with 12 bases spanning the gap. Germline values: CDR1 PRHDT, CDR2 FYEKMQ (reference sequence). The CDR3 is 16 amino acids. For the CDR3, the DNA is TGTGCCAGCAGCTTGGGGACGGGGAGCTCTGGAAACACCATATATTTT. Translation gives CASSLGTGSSGNTIYF.

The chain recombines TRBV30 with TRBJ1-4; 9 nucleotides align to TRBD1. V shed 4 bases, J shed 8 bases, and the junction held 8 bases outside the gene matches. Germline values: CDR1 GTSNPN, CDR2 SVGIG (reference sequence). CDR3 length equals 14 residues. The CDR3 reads CAWTQGQGYEKLFF. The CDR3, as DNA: TGTGCCTGGACCCAGGGACAGGGCTACGAAAAACTGTTTTTT.

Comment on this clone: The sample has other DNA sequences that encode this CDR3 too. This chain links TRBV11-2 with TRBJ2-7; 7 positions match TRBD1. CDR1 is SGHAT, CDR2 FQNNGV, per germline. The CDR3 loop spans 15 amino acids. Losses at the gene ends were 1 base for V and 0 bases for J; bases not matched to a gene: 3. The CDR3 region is CASSLGTGLSYEQYF. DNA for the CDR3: TGTGCCAGCAGCTTAGGGACAGGCCTCTCCTACGAGCAGTACTTC.

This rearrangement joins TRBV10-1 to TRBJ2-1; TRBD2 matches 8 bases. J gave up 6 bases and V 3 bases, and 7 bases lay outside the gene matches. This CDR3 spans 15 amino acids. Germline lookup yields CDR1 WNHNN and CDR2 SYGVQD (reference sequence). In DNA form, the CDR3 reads TGCGCCAGCAGTGAACCCGGACTAGCAGGCAATGAGCAGTTCTTC. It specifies CASSEPGLAGNEQFF.

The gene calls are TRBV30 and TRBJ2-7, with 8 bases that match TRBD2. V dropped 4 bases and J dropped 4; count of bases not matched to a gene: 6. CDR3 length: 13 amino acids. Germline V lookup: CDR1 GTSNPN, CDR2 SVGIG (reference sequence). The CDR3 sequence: CAWMASGSYEQYF. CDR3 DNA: TGTGCCTGGATGGCTAGCGGGTCGTACGAGCAGTACTTC.

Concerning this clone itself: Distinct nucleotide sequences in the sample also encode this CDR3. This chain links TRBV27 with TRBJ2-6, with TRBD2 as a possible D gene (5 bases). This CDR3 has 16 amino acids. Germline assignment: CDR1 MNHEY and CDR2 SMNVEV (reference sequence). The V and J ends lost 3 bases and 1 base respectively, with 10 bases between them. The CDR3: CASSFLGVSGANVLTF. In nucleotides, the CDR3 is TGTGCCAGCAGTTTCCTGGGAGTTTCTGGGGCCAACGTCCTGACTTTC.

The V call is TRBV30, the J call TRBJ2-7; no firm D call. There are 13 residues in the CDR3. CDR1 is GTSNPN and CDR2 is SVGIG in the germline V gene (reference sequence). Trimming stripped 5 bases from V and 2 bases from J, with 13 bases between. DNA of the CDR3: TGTGCCTGGGGGGTAGGAAGGACCTACGAGCAGTACTTC. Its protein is CAWGVGRTYEQYF.

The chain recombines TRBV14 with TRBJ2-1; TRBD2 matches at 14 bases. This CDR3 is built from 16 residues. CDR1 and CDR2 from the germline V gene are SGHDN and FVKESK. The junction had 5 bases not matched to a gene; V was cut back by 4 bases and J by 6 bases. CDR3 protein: CASSRWTSGGSNEQFF. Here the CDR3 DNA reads TGTGCCAGCAGCCGGTGGACTAGCGGGGGGTCCAATGAGCAGTTCTTC.

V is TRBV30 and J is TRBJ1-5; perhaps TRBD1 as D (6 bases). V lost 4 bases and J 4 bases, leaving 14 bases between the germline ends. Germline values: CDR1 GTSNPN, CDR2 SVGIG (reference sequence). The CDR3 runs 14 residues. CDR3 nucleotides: TGTGCCTGGACCCCCGGACAGATTAATCAGCCCCAGCATTTT. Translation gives CAWTPGQINQPQHF.

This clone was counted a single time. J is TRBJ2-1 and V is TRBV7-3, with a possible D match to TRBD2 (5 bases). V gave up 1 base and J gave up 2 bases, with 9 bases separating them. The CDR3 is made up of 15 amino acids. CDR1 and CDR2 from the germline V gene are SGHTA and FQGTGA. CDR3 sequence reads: CASSLMDGAYNEQFF. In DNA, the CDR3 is TGTGCCAGCAGCTTAATGGACGGGGCCTACAATGAGCAGTTCTTC.

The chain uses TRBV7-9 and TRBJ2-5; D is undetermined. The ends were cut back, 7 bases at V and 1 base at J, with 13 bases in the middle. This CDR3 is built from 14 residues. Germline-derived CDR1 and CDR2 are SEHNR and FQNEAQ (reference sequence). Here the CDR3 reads CASNDLDLQETQYF. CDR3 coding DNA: TGTGCCAGCAACGACCTGGACCTCCAAGAGACCCAGTACTTC.

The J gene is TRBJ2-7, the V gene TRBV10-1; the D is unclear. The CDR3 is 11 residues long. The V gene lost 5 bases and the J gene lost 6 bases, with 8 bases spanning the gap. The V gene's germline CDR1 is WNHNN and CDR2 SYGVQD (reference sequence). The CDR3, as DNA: TGCGCCAGCAGTTTGGGTGGCGAGCAGTACTTC. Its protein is CASSLGGEQYF.

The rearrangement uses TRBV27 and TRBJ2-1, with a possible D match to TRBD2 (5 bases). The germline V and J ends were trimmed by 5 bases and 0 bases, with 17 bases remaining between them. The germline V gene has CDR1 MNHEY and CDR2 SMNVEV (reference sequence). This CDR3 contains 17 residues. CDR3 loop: CASSPSGRPSSYNEQFF. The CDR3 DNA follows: TGTGCCAGCAGTCCCTCGGGAAGACCGAGCTCCTACAATGAGCAGTTCTTC.

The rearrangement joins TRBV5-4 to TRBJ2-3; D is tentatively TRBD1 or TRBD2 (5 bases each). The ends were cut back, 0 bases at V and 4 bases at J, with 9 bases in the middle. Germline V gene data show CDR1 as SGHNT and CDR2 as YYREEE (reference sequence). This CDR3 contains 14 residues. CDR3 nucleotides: TGTGCCAGCAGCTTGGAGAGGGACGCAGATACGCAGTATTTT. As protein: CASSLERDADTQYF.

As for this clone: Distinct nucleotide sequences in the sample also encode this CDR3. CDR3 nucleotide sequence: TGTGCCAGCAGCCCGGATGGATATGGCTACACCTTC. This translates into CASSPDGYGYTF. The chain is built from TRBV7-9 and TRBJ1-2; D unclear. V was shortened by 5 bases and J by 5 bases, with 9 bases between the two germline ends. CDR1 and CDR2 from the germline V gene are SEHNR and FQNEAQ (reference sequence). CDR3 size: 12 residues.

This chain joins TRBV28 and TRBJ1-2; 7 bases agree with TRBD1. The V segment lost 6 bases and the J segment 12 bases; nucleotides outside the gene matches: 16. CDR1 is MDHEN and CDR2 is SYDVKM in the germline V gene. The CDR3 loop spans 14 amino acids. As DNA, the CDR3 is TGTGCCAGCAGGGCCGACAGGGTTTTAAGTCGGAACACCTTC. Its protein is CASRADRVLSRNTF.

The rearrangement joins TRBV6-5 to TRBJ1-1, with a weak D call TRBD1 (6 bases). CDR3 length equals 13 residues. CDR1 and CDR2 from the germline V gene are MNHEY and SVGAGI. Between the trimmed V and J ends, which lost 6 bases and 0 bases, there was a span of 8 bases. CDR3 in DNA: TGTGCCAGCAGGGACAGCATGAACACTGAAGCTTTCTTT. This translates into CASRDSMNTEAFF.

The CDR3 nucleotides are TGTGCCAGCAGTTCCCCGTGGGGGACGGAAGAGACCCAGTACTTC. It is translated as CASSSPWGTEETQYF. The chain employs TRBV27 and TRBJ2-5; D tentatively fits TRBD1 or TRBD2 (5 bases each). CDR1 and CDR2 from the germline V gene are MNHEY and SMNVEV (reference sequence). Trimming removed 4 bases from V and 3 bases from J, with 15 bases in between. The CDR3 runs 15 residues.

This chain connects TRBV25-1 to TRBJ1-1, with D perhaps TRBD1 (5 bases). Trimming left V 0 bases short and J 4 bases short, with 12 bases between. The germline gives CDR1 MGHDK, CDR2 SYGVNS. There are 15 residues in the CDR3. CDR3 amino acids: CASSEYRDVRTEAFF. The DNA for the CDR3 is TGTGCCAGCAGTGAATACCGGGACGTTCGCACTGAAGCTTTCTTT.

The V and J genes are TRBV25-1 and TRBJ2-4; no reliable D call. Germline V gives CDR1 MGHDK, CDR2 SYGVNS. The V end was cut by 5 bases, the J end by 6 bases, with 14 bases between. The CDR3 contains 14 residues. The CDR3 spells CASSNPTWGNIQYF. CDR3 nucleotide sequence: TGTGCCAGCAGTAACCCGACATGGGGAAACATTCAGTACTTC.

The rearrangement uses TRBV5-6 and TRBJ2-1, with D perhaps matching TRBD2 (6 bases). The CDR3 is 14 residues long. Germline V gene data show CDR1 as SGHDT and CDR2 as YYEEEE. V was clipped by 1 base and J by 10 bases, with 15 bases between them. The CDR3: CASSLLASVVEQFF. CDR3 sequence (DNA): TGTGCCAGCAGCTTGTTGGCTAGCGTGGTAGAGCAGTTCTTC.